The TCR beta chain described here comes from a study of CD8 T cells in ankylosing spondylitis. General study findings and limits: A motif in TCR beta, a set of fewer than ten highly homologous variants, appeared characteristic of ankylosing spondylitis blood. A CD8+ phenotype characterized the disease-linked clones, which were relatively rare in peripheral blood. In reactive arthritis synovial fluid and blood, some motif variants had been reported before.

Germline lookup yields CDR1 MNHEY and CDR2 SVGAGI. Trimming at V came to 1 base and at J to 2 bases, leaving 12 bases not matched to a gene. The CDR3 runs 19 residues. As the method for making TCR beta libraries, quantitative 5'-RACE with molecular barcodes was used. In TCRdb, the 5' RACE reads were re-called with MiXCR into one record per CDR3 protein. This table holds some 130,000 distinct CDR3 sequences, about 7% found once. Note on this clonotype: Antigen unknown.

This sequence originates from a female donor with ankylosing spondylitis or in good health (not recorded which). This chain connects TRBV6-5 to TRBJ2-3; TRBD2 matches at 10 bases. The sequencing input was blood, either unsorted or a sorted T cell fraction (not recorded which). CDR3 nucleotides: TGTGCCAGCAGTTACTTGCCTAGCGGGAGCATCTTACTCACAGATACGCAGTATTTT. It yields the protein CASSYLPSGSILLTDTQYF.